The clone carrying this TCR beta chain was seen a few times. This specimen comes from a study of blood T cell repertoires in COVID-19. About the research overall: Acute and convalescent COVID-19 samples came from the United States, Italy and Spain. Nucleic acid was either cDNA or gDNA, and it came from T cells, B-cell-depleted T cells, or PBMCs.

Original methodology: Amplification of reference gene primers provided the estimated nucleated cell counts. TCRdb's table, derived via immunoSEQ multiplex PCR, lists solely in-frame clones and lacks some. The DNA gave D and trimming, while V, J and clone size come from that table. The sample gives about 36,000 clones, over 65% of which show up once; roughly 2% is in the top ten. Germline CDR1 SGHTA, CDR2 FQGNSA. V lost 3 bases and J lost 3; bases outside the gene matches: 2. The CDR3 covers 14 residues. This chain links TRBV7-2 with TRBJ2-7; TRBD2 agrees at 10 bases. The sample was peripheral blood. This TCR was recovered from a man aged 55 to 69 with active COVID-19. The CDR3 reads CASSFTSGVYEQYF. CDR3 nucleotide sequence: TGTGCCAGCAGCTTTACTAGCGGGGTCTACGAGCAGTACTTC. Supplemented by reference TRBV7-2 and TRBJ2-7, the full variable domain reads GAGVSQSPSNKVTEKGKDVELRCDPISGHTALYWYRQSLGQGLEFLIYFQGNSAPDKSGLPSDRFSAERTGGSVSTLTIQRTQQEDSAVYLCASSFTSGVYEQYFGPGTRLTVT.